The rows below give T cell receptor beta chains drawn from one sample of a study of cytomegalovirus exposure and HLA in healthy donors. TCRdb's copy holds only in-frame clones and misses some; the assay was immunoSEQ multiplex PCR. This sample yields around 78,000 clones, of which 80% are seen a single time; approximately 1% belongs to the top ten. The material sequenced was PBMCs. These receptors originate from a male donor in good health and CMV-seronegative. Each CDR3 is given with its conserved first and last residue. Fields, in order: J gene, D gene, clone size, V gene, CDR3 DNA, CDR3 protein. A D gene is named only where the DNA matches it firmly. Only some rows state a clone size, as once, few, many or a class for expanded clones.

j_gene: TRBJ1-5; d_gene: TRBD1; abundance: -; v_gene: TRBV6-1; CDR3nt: TGTGCCAGCAGCCACGCCGGGACAGGGGTGCCCCAGCATTTT; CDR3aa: CASSHAGTGVPQHF
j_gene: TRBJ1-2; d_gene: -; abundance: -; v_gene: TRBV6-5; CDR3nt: TGTGCCAGCAGTTACTCGAGGCCTCGACTGGCTGGCTACACCTTC; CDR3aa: CASSYSRPRLAGYTF
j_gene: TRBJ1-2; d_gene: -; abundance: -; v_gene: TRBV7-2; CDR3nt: TGTGCCAGCAGCTTAGCTTCCAGAGGCTACACCTTC; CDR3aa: CASSLASRGYTF
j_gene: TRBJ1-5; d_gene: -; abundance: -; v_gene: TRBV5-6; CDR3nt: TGTGCCAGCAGCTTGGGGACATACAATCAGCCCCAGCATTTT; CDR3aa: CASSLGTYNQPQHF
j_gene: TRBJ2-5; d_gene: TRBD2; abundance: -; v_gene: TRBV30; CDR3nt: TGTGCCTGGAGTCTAGCGGGATGGGAGACCCAGTACTTC; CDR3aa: CAWSLAGWETQYF
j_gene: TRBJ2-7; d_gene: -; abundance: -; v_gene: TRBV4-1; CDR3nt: TGCGCCAGCAGCCAGGGCTGGGGACACAACTCCTACGAGCAGTACTTC; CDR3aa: CASSQGWGHNSYEQYF
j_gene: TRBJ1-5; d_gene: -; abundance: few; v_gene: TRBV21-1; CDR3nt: TGTGCCAGCAGCAATAGGGGACAGGGGGATCAGCCCCAGCATTTT; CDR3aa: CASSNRGQGDQPQHF
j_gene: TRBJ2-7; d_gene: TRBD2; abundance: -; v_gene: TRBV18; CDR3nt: TGTGCCAGCTCACCTGTTTGGAGCGGGGGGCGCGAGCAGTACTTC; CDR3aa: CASSPVWSGGREQYF
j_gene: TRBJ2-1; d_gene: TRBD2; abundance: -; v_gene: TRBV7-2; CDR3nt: TGTGCCAGCAGCTTCGGACTAGCGGAGAATGAGCAGTTCTTC; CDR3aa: CASSFGLAENEQFF
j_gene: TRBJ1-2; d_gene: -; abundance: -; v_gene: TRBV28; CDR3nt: TGTGCCAGCAGTTTATCGGCAGGGTTCTATGGCTACACCTTC; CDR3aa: CASSLSAGFYGYTF
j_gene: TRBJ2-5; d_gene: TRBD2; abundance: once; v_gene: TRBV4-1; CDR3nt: TGCGCCAGCAGCCAAGGGGCTAGCGGGAGGCAGAAAGAGACCCAGTACTTC; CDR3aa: CASSQGASGRQKETQYF
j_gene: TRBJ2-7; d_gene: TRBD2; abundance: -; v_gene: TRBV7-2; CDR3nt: TGTGCCAGCAGCTTGGGAGGGACCGAGCAGTACTTC; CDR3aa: CASSLGGTEQYF
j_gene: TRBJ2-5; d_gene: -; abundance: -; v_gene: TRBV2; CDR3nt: TGTGCCAGCCTTGCAGAGGAAGAGACCCAGTACTTC; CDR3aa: CASLAEEETQYF
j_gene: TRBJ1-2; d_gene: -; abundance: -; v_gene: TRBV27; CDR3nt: TGTGCCAGCAGTTTACGAGGCCCGAGCGGCTACACCTTC; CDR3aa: CASSLRGPSGYTF
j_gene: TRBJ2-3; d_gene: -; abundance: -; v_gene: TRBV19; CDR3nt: TGTGCCAGTAGTATAGTTTACACAGATACGCAGTATTTT; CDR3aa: CASSIVYTDTQYF
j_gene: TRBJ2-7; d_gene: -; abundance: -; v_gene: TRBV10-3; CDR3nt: TGTGCCATCAGTGGGGGACATTCCTACGAGCAGTACTTC; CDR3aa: CAISGGHSYEQYF
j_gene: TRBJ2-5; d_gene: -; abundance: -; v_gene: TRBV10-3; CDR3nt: TGTGCCATCAGTACCGGGCGGGAAGAGACCCAGTACTTC; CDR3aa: CAISTGREETQYF
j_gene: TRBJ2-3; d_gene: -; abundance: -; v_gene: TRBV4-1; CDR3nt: TGCGCCAGCAGCCAAGGTCAGGGGGATACGCAGTATTTT; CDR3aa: CASSQGQGDTQYF
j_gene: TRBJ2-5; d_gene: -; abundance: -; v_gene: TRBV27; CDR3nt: TGTGCCAGCAGTTTATCTGGTAGCGGACCCTTACAAGAGACCCAGTACTTC; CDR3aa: CASSLSGSGPLQETQYF
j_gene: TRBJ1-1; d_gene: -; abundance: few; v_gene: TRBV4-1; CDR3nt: TGCGCCAGCAGCCAAGACCGCAGGGCGATTTACAACCCCACTTTTATGAACACTGAAGCTTTCTTT; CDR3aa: CASSQDRRAIYNPTFMNTEAFF
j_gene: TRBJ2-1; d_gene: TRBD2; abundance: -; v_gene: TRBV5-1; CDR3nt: TGCGCCAGCAGCAGGACTAGCGGGGACCGAGAGCAGTTCTTC; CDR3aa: CASSRTSGDREQFF
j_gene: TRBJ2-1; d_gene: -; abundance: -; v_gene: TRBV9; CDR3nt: TGTGCCAGCAGCGCTAGACCGTTCAATGAGCAGTTCTTC; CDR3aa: CASSARPFNEQFF
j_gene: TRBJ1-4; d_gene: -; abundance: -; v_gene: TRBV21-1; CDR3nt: TGTGCCAGCAGCAAAGGAGTCGGCCGCGGGGAAAAACTGTTTTTT; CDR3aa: CASSKGVGRGEKLFF
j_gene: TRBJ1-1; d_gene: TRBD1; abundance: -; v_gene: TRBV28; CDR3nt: TGTGCCAGCAGCTCAGGGGGCGCGAACACTGAAGCTTTCTTT; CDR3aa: CASSSGGANTEAFF
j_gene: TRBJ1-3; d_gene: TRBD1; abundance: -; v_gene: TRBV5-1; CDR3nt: TGCGCCAGCAGCTTGGAACAGGGGGGAAACACCATATATTTT; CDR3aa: CASSLEQGGNTIYF
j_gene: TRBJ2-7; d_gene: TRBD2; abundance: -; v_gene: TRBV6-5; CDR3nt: TGTGCCAGCAGTCCGGCTAGCGGGACCTTTTACGAGCAGTACTTC; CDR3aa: CASSPASGTFYEQYF
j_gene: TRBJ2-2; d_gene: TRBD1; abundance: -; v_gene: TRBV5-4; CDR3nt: TGTGCCAGCAGCCCGAGGACAGGGGGCATTCCCGGGGAGCTGTTTTTT; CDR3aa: CASSPRTGGIPGELFF
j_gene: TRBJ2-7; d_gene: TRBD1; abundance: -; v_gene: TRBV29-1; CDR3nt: TGCAGCGTCGGTCTCGGGACAGGGGTCCACGAGCAGTACTTC; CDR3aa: CSVGLGTGVHEQYF
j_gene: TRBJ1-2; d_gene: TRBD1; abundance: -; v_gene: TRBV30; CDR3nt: TGTGCCTGGAGTGCCAGAGGGACAGGGGGTGGCTACACCTTC; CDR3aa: CAWSARGTGGGYTF
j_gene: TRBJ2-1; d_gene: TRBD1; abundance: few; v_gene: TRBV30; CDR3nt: TGTGCCTGGAGTCGCGGACAGGGTAGGTTCTTC; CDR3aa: CAWSRGQGRFF
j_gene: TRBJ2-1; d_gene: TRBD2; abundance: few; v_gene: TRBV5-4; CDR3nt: TGTGCCAGCAGCTTGGGACTAGCGGGGATCTCCTACAATGAGCAGTTCTTC; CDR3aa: CASSLGLAGISYNEQFF
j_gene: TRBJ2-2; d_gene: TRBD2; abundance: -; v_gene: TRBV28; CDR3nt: TGTGCCAGCAGCCCAAGCGGGAGGACGACCGGGGAGCTGTTTTTT; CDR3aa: CASSPSGRTTGELFF
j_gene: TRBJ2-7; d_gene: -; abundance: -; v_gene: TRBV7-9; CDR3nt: TGTGCCAGCAGCTTAGGTGGGCTAACCTACGAGCAGTACTTC; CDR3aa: CASSLGGLTYEQYF
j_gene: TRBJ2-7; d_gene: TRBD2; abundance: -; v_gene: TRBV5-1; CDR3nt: TGCGCCAGCAGGCCCGGACTAGCGTTCGACGAGCAGTACTTC; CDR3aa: CASRPGLAFDEQYF
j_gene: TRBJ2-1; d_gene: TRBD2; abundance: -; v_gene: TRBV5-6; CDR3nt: TGTGCCAGCAGCCTCGGGGCGGGAGGATATTACAATGAGCAGTTCTTC; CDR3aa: CASSLGAGGYYNEQFF
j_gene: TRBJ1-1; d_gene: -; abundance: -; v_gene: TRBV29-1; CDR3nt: TGCAGCGTCGTTTCGACAGGGAACACTGAAGCTTTCTTT; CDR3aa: CSVVSTGNTEAFF
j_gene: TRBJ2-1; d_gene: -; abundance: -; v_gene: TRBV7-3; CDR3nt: TGTGCCAGCAGCTTATTTGTGGGAGGAAAGGATGAGCAGTTCTTC; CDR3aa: CASSLFVGGKDEQFF
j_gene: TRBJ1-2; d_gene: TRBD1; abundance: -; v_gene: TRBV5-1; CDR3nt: TGCGCCAGCAGCTTGGGACAGGGGAGCCACACCTTC; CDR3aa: CASSLGQGSHTF
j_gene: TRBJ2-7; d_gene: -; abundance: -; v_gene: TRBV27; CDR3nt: TGTGCCAGCGGGTGGCCGACGAGGGTGGGAAACGAGCAGTACTTC; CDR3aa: CASGWPTRVGNEQYF
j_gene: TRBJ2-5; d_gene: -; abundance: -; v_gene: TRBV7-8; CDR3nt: TGTGCCAGCAGCTTGGCCGGGAATTCCCCTAGGACCCAGTACTTC; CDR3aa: CASSLAGNSPRTQYF
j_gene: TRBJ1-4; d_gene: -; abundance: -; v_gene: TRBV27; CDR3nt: TGTGCCAGCAGTCCGAGCCGCGGGGTTAGGGAAAAACTGTTTTTT; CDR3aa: CASSPSRGVREKLFF
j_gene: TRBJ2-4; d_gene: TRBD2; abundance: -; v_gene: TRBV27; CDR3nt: TGTGCCAGCAGTTCCCGGACTAGCGGGAGTGGGAACATTCAGTACTTC; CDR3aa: CASSSRTSGSGNIQYF
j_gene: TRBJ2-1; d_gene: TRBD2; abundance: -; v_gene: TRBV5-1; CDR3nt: TGCGCCAGCAGTGTCCTAGCGGGAGGGCGGTCGAATGAGCAGTTCTTC; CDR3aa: CASSVLAGGRSNEQFF
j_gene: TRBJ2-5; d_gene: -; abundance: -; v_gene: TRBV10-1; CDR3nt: TGCGCCAGCAGTGGTGAGCGAGGAGGGACCCAGTACTTC; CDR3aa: CASSGERGGTQYF